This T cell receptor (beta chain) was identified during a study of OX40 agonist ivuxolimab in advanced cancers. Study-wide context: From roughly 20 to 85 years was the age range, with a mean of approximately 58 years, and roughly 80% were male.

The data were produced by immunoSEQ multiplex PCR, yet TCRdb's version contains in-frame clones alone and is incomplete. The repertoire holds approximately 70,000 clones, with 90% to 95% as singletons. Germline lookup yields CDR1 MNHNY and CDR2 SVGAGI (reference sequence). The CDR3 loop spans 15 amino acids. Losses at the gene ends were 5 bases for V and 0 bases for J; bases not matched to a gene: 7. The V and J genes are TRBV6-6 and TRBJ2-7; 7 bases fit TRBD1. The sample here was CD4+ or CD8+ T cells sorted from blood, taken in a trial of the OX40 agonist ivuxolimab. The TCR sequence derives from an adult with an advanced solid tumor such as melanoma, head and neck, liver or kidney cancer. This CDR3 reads CASSDRQGRSYEQYF. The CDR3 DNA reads TGTGCCAGCAGTGACCGACAGGGTCGCTCCTACGAGCAGTACTTC.